Presented here are 30 T cell receptor beta chains from one specimen sequenced in a study of shared T cell receptors in the human thymus. Using immunoSEQ multiplex PCR, the repertoire was profiled, and TCRdb retains in-frame clones only, with some absent. The table lists about 400,000 clones, around 95% of them singletons. Sequenced material: thymocytes. The receptor set was obtained from a human donor.

The chain employs TRBV4-1 and TRBJ2-5; a possible D gene is TRBD2 (5 bases). The CDR3 spans 18 residues. Germline V gives CDR1 MGHRA, CDR2 YSYEKL. Between the trimmed V and J ends, which lost 4 bases and 3 bases, there was a span of 24 bases. The CDR3 loop is CASSLLRVAKGKKETQYF. CDR3 nucleotides: TGCGCCAGCAGCCTGCTGCGGGTAGCGAAGGGTAAAAAAGAGACCCAGTACTTC.

The chain is built from TRBV5-4 and TRBJ2-7; 10 bases align to TRBD1. With 0 bases clipped from V and 6 bases from J, the junction kept 6 bases outside the gene matches. In germline, CDR1 is SGHNT, CDR2 YYREEE (reference sequence). The CDR3 has 15 amino acids. CDR3: CASSLADRGFGEQYF. As DNA, the CDR3 is TGTGCCAGCAGCTTGGCGGACAGGGGGTTTGGCGAGCAGTACTTC.

CDR3 in amino acids: CASSRVAGGPGEQFF. The CDR3 bases are TGTGCCAGCAGCCGTGTAGCGGGAGGGCCTGGTGAGCAGTTCTTC. The genes are TRBV6-5 and TRBJ2-1; 11 nucleotides match TRBD2. V dropped 6 bases and J dropped 9; count of bases not matched to a gene: 10. The V gene's germline CDR1 is MNHEY and CDR2 SVGAGI. The CDR3 is made up of 15 amino acids.

The V and J genes are TRBV7-2 and TRBJ2-4, with TRBD1 matching 9 bases. The J segment lost 3 bases and the V segment lost 5 bases, leaving 14 bases of the junction unmatched. CDR3 length: 18 residues. Germline CDR1 and CDR2: SGHTA and FQGNSA. The DNA of the CDR3 is TGTGCCAGCAGCGCAGTCCCGGGACAGGGTTTGGGCAAAAACATTCAGTACTTC. Translated: CASSAVPGQGLGKNIQYF.

The chain combines TRBV7-9 with TRBJ1-1, with TRBD1 identical over 8 bases. The germline V gene encodes CDR1 SEHNR and CDR2 FQNEAQ (reference sequence). The CDR3 is made up of 14 amino acids. With 5 bases clipped from V and 0 bases from J, the junction kept 2 bases outside the gene matches. The CDR3, as DNA: TGTGCCAGCAGCCCGGGACAGGTGAACACTGAAGCTTTCTTT. Its translation: CASSPGQVNTEAFF.

This clone has more than one count but fewer than ten. This chain connects TRBV18 to TRBJ1-2, with D tentatively TRBD1 (5 bases). Trimming cost V 3 bases and J 8 bases, with 16 bases left between them. The CDR3 totals 14 residues. Germline lookup yields CDR1 KGHSH and CDR2 LQKENI. The DNA of the CDR3 is TGTGCCAGCTCACCCCTACCAGGGATTCGAGGCTACACCTTC. Encoded protein: CASSPLPGIRGYTF.

The chain uses TRBV6-5 and TRBJ1-2; D gene unclear. Germline V lookup: CDR1 MNHEY, CDR2 SVGAGI. V was shortened by 5 bases and J by 2 bases, with 15 bases between the two germline ends. The CDR3 spans 15 residues. CDR3 residues: CASSGRTTYNYGYTF. The CDR3 bases are TGTGCCAGCAGTGGAAGGACGACTTACAACTATGGCTACACCTTC.

The chain combines TRBV7-2 with TRBJ2-4; D may be TRBD1 (6 bases). Per germline, CDR1 SGHTA and CDR2 FQGNSA. This CDR3 has 18 amino acids. The ends were cut back, 4 bases at V and 0 bases at J, with 19 bases in the middle. CDR3: CASSCNRDTTLAKNIQYF. In nucleotides, the CDR3 is TGTGCCAGCAGCTGTAACAGGGATACAACACTAGCCAAAAACATTCAGTACTTC.

The CDR3 region has the DNA TGTGCCATCAGTGAGTTGAGGCGACAGGGTCGCTTTGAGCAGTTCTTC. It specifies CAISELRRQGRFEQFF. The chain recombines TRBV10-3 with TRBJ2-1; TRBD1 matches at 7 bases. This CDR3 region has 16 residues. Germline V lookup: CDR1 ENHRY, CDR2 SYGVKD. V gave up 1 base and J gave up 9 bases; unmatched junction bases: 12.

J is TRBJ2-5 and V is TRBV14; no clear D. Deletions cut 0 bases from V and 1 base from J, with 12 bases between. Germline CDR1 is SGHDN and CDR2 is FVKESK. The length of the CDR3 is 16 residues. CDR3 sequence: CASSQEAFRGQETQYF. The CDR3 DNA follows: TGTGCCAGCAGCCAAGAAGCGTTCCGCGGCCAAGAGACCCAGTACTTC.

The chain joins TRBV2 to TRBJ1-2; maybe TRBD1 (5 bases). V lost 4 bases to trimming and J lost 0 bases, with 9 bases between them. CDR1 SNHLY and CDR2 FYNNEI come from the germline V gene. The CDR3 sequence is 14 residues long. The CDR3 bases are TGTGCCAGCAGTGCTCCGGGACCTAACTATGGCTACACCTTC. Encoded protein: CASSAPGPNYGYTF.

This sequence joins TRBV7-9 and TRBJ2-7, with 9 bases that match TRBD1. The CDR3 is made up of 18 amino acids. The V segment lost 5 bases and the J segment 2 bases; nucleotides outside the gene matches: 16. Germline V CDR1 and CDR2: SEHNR, FQNEAQ (reference sequence). In DNA form, the CDR3 reads TGTGCCAGCAGCACAGGGACAGGGAGGCCGACTAGAACCTACGAGCAGTACTTC. As protein: CASSTGTGRPTRTYEQYF.

In this sample, this clone turned up once. The genes are TRBV19 and TRBJ1-1, with a tentative D call TRBD1 (5 bases). The CDR3 loop spans 16 amino acids. CDR1 and CDR2 (germline): LNHDA, SQIVND (reference sequence). Trimming removed 9 bases from V and 2 bases from J, with 22 bases in between. The DNA for the CDR3 is TGTGCCAGCGACTCGGGCAGGGCCAAACGCAACACTGAAGCTTTCTTT. It encodes CASDSGRAKRNTEAFF.

The chain joins TRBV4-2 to TRBJ1-2, with D unresolved. This CDR3 is built from 15 residues. Germline V gene sequence: CDR1 LGHNA, CDR2 YNFKEQ. V shed 0 bases and J shed 3 bases, with 11 bases lying between them. The CDR3 protein is CASSQDRVKDYGYTF. The CDR3, as DNA: TGTGCCAGCAGCCAAGATCGTGTGAAGGACTATGGCTACACCTTC.

The V call is TRBV11-2, the J call TRBJ2-7, with D possibly matching TRBD1 (6 bases). Trimming pared 0 bases from V and 0 bases from J, leaving 21 bases between. The CDR3 has 19 amino acids. The V gene's germline CDR1 is SGHAT and CDR2 FQNNGV. CDR3 in DNA: TGTGCCAGCAGCTTAGATCATGACCCGACAGGCTCAAGCTCCTACGAGCAGTACTTC. This translates into CASSLDHDPTGSSSYEQYF.

The chain has TRBV11-2 and TRBJ1-3; 11 bases are shared with TRBD1. The germline CDR1 and CDR2 sequences are SGHAT and FQNNGV. V gave up 5 bases and J gave up 0 bases; unmatched junction bases: 6. This CDR3 is 17 amino acids long. The CDR3: CASSGRTGGFSGNTIYF. The CDR3 region has the DNA TGTGCCAGCAGCGGCAGGACAGGGGGCTTCTCTGGAAACACCATATATTTT.

The J gene is TRBJ1-5, the V gene TRBV2; 9 bases align to TRBD1. V dropped 6 bases and J dropped 8; count of bases not matched to a gene: 8. The CDR3 is made up of 14 amino acids. Germline CDR1 is SNHLY and CDR2 is FYNNEI. Written as DNA, the CDR3 is TGTGCCAGCAGCGGGGACAGGGCTTATGAGCCCCAGCATTTT. It yields the protein CASSGDRAYEPQHF.

The J gene is TRBJ1-3, the V gene TRBV7-6; 8 nucleotides match TRBD1. Germline V CDR1 and CDR2: SGHVS, FNYEAQ. V shed 2 bases, J shed 0 bases, and the junction held 12 bases outside the gene matches. The CDR3 contains 19 residues. CDR3 sequence: CASSLRELTGECSGNTIYF. The DNA of the CDR3 is TGTGCCAGCAGCTTAAGAGAGTTGACAGGGGAGTGCTCTGGAAACACCATATATTTT. The full variable domain, rest sourced from reference TRBV7-6 and TRBJ1-3, is GAGVSQSPRYKVTKRGQDVALRCDPISGHVSLYWYRQALGQGPEFLTYFNYEAQQDKSGLPNDRFSAERPEGSISTLTIQRTEQRDSAMYRCASSLRELTGECSGNTIYFGEGSWLTVV.

J is TRBJ1-4 and V is TRBV19; 7 nucleotides agree with TRBD1. In germline, CDR1 is LNHDA, CDR2 SQIVND (reference sequence). This CDR3 has 13 amino acids. V lost 5 bases, J lost 8 bases, and 5 bases stayed unmatched. The CDR3 is CASSSWDREKLFF. The CDR3 DNA follows: TGTGCCAGTAGTTCCTGGGACAGAGAAAAACTGTTTTTT.

V and J are TRBV14 and TRBJ2-1, with D hard to call. Germline CDR1 SGHDN, CDR2 FVKESK. The V end lost 3 bases, the J end lost 13 bases, and 13 bases lay between the germline ends. This CDR3 has 12 residues. The CDR3 DNA follows: TGTGCCAGCAGCCAGGAGATAGGTTCCCAGTTCTTC. It translates to CASSQEIGSQFF.

This rearrangement joins TRBV19 to TRBJ1-3, with a possible D match to TRBD1 (6 bases). CDR3 length: 16 amino acids. V lost 5 bases to trimming and J lost 4 bases, with 18 bases between them. Germline CDR1 is LNHDA and CDR2 is SQIVND (reference sequence). CDR3 bases: TGTGCCAGTAGTGGACGACAGGCCACTCTGGGAAACACCATATATTTT. This encodes CASSGRQATLGNTIYF.

The chain joins TRBV5-1 to TRBJ2-4; tentatively, D is TRBD1 or TRBD2 (6 bases each). In germline, CDR1 is SGHRS, CDR2 YFSETQ. V gave up 4 bases and J gave up 0 bases, with 23 bases separating them. The CDR3 length is 19 residues. DNA for the CDR3: TGCGCCAGCAGCCACAAACTAGATCGAGGGGGACTAGCCAAAAACATTCAGTACTTC. This sequence encodes CASSHKLDRGGLAKNIQYF.

This chain links TRBV6-5 with TRBJ2-3; TRBD2 agrees at 8 bases. The CDR3 is made up of 13 amino acids. Germline V gene lookup returns CDR1 MNHEY and CDR2 SVGAGI. V was clipped by 8 bases and J by 4 bases; unmatched bases: 5. The CDR3 sequence is CASSGGAADTQYF. CDR3 coding DNA: TGTGCCAGCTCGGGGGGGGCGGCAGATACGCAGTATTTT.

This chain joins TRBV4-3 and TRBJ1-4; D ambiguous. There are 15 residues in the CDR3. The germline V and J ends were trimmed by 1 base and 5 bases, with 11 bases remaining between them. Germline CDR1 and CDR2: LGHNA and YSLEER. CDR3 residues: CASSQGPRQNEKLFF. CDR3 DNA sequence: TGCGCCAGCAGCCAAGGTCCGCGGCAAAATGAAAAACTGTTTTTT.

Notes on this clone: Other DNA sequences of this sample code for an identical CDR3. The chain links TRBV30 to TRBJ2-7; no clear D gene. The CDR3 has 13 amino acids. V dropped 3 bases and J dropped 2 bases, with 11 bases sitting between them. Germline values: CDR1 GTSNPN, CDR2 SVGIG (reference sequence). CDR3 nucleotides: TGTGCCTGGAGCGTCGACTTACCCTACGAGCAGTACTTC. Amino acids: CAWSVDLPYEQYF.

J is TRBJ2-2 and V is TRBV6-1, with D unresolved. The CDR3 runs to 15 residues. CDR1 and CDR2 from the germline V gene are MNHNS and SASEGT. Trimming took 5 bases from V and 1 from J, leaving 11 bases between them. The CDR3, as DNA: TGTGCCAGCAGTTTGACGGACGGGAACACCGGGGAGCTGTTTTTT. Residues: CASSLTDGNTGELFF.

The V gene is TRBV6-1, the J gene TRBJ2-2, with D uncertain. Trimming pared 6 bases from V and 6 bases from J, leaving 11 bases between. CDR1 is MNHNS and CDR2 is SASEGT in the germline V gene. The CDR3 has 13 residues. The DNA for the CDR3 is TGTGCCAGCAGGGCCACTCAAGCCGGGGAGCTGTTTTTT. It codes for CASRATQAGELFF.

The V gene is TRBV19, the J gene TRBJ2-1; 10 bases line up with TRBD1. V trimming: 3 bases; J trimming: 6 bases; junction bases outside the gene matches: 5. Germline V gives CDR1 LNHDA, CDR2 SQIVND (reference sequence). The CDR3 runs to 15 residues. This CDR3 is CASSIDRGQANEQFF. CDR3 DNA: TGTGCCAGTAGTATCGACAGGGGGCAGGCCAATGAGCAGTTCTTC.

This rearrangement joins TRBV28 to TRBJ1-3; TRBD1 might be the D (6 bases). This CDR3 is 19 amino acids long. Trimming pared 6 bases from V and 1 base from J, leaving 25 bases between. Germline V lookup: CDR1 MDHEN, CDR2 SYDVKM. This CDR3 reads CASSLPHLRGLRSGNTIYF. Here the CDR3 DNA reads TGTGCCAGCAGCCTGCCCCACCTCAGGGGATTGAGGTCTGGAAACACCATATATTTT.

This chain uses TRBV28 with TRBJ1-1; D is possibly TRBD1 (5 bases). Germline V gene lookup returns CDR1 MDHEN and CDR2 SYDVKM. V gave up 5 bases and J gave up 4 bases, with 17 bases separating them. The length of the CDR3 is 15 residues. Here the CDR3 reads CASSPGGGEGTEAFF. CDR3 in DNA: TGTGCCAGCAGTCCCGGTGGGGGGGAGGGCACTGAAGCTTTCTTT.